A single sample is the source of the 15 T cell receptor beta chains below, sequenced in a study of post-analysis software for immune sequencing data. Unique molecular identifiers were built into the TCR beta cDNA libraries. Using its own MiXCR run on the PCR reads, TCRdb lists one record per CDR3 protein. Here the sample spans 650,000 to 850,000 distinct CDR3 sequences, approximately 44% being singletons. Regarding the study as a whole: Roughly 5 TRBV segments, including TRBV5-6, TRBV5-1 and TRBV20-1, were more frequent in patients than controls.

Antigens for these TCRs are unknown. The sequencing input was blood. These receptors all stem from a girl under 18 with multiple sclerosis.

The chain recombines TRBV7-2 with TRBJ2-7; 15 positions match TRBD2. The CDR3 totals 15 residues. Germline V CDR1 and CDR2: SGHTA, FQGNSA. Trimming took 4 bases from V and 6 from J; bases not matched to a gene: 4. Written as DNA, the CDR3 is TGTGCCAGCAGCTCGCCGGGACTAGCGGGAGGCGAGCAGTACTTC. Its protein is CASSSPGLAGGEQYF.

This clonotype was found a few times. The rearrangement links TRBV9 to TRBJ2-2, with D unclear. The CDR3 runs 12 residues. V was shortened by 4 bases and J by 3 bases, with 4 bases between the two germline ends. Germline lookup yields CDR1 SGDLS and CDR2 YYNGEE. The CDR3 is CASSQDTGELFF. The CDR3 DNA follows: TGTGCCAGCAGCCAAGACACCGGGGAGCTGTTTTTT.

This clonotype was recorded a few times. This chain joins TRBV29-1 and TRBJ2-1; D is perhaps TRBD1 (6 bases). V was pared by 7 bases and J by 2 bases, with 12 bases between. Germline assignment: CDR1 SQVTM and CDR2 ANQGSEA. This CDR3 spans 13 amino acids. DNA of the CDR3: TGCAGCGCAGGGGTCAACACCTACAATGAGCAGTTCTTC. This encodes CSAGVNTYNEQFF.

This sequence joins TRBV15 and TRBJ2-4; D not certain. The end of the DNA fits TRBJ2-7 better, so the J call may be wrong. Germline CDR1 is LNHNV and CDR2 is YYDKDF (reference sequence). This CDR3 spans 14 amino acids. The CDR3 bases are TGTGCCACCAGCCGACGACTTGCCTCCTACGAGCAGTACTTC. Amino acid sequence: CATSRRLASYEQYF.

This sequence joins TRBV5-1 and TRBJ2-3; 8 nucleotides line up with TRBD2. This CDR3 spans 16 amino acids. Germline assignment: CDR1 SGHRS and CDR2 YFSETQ. V gave up 0 bases and J gave up 3 bases; unmatched junction bases: 6. The CDR3 loop is CASSLAAGAATDTQYF. In DNA, the CDR3 is TGCGCCAGCAGCTTGGCAGCGGGAGCAGCGACAGATACGCAGTATTTT.

The table lists this clonotype with a few counts. The chain uses TRBV11-1 and TRBJ1-6; 7 bases map to TRBD1. Germline loops: CDR1 SGHAT, CDR2 FQDESV (reference sequence). Trimming took 3 bases from V and 5 from J; bases not matched to a gene: 1. The CDR3 loop spans 14 amino acids. The CDR3 region has the DNA TGTGCCAGCAGCTTCAGGGGGAATAATTCACCCCTCCACTTT. Its protein is CASSFRGNNSPLHF. The full variable domain, its missing parts supplied by reference TRBV11-1 and TRBJ1-6, is EAEVAQSPRYKITEKSQAVAFWCDPISGHATLYWYRQILGQGPELLVQFQDESVVDDSQLPKDRFSAERLKGVDSTLKIQPAELGDSAMYLCASSFRGNNSPLHFGNGTRLTVT.

This clonotype turned up a few times. V is TRBV3-1 and J is TRBJ1-2; no clear D. Trimming took 0 bases from V and 4 from J, leaving 6 bases between them. The germline gives CDR1 LGHDT, CDR2 YNNKEL (reference sequence). The CDR3 runs 13 residues. CDR3 loop: CASSQERGYGYTF. The CDR3, as DNA: TGTGCCAGCAGCCAAGAGCGGGGCTATGGCTACACCTTC.

CDR3 loop: CASSYSVAGGQLFF. The CDR3 region has the DNA TGTGCCAGCAGTTACTCGGTAGCGGGAGGCCAGCTGTTTTTT. The rearrangement joins TRBV6-5 to TRBJ2-2; TRBD2 agrees at 10 bases. Germline assignment: CDR1 MNHEY and CDR2 SVGAGI. V was clipped by 0 bases and J by 12 bases; unmatched bases: 4. CDR3 length: 14 residues.

This chain links TRBV6-2 or TRBV6-3 with TRBJ1-5; D call uncertain. This CDR3 comprises 14 residues. CDR1 is MNHEY and CDR2 is SVGEGT in the germline V gene. With 1 base removed from V and 0 bases from J, the gap between germline ends came to 4 bases. In DNA, the CDR3 is TGTGCCAGCAGTTACTTTGCTAGCAATCAGCCCCAGCATTTT. Translated, it gives CASSYFASNQPQHF.

This clonotype was counted only a few times. The V call is TRBV6-5, the J call TRBJ1-5, with TRBD1 identical over 10 bases. The V gene end was trimmed by 6 bases and the J gene end by 6 bases; junction bases not matched to a gene: 8. Germline CDR1 and CDR2: MNHEY and SVGAGI. CDR3 length: 15 residues. This CDR3 is CASSPGQGGGQPQHF. CDR3 bases: TGTGCCAGCAGCCCCGGACAGGGGGGGGGTCAGCCCCAGCATTTT.

On this clonotype itself: This is likely a read error, given that the CDR3 carries no conserved phenylalanine or tryptophan at its end. This sequence joins TRBV12-3 or TRBV12-4 and TRBJ2-3; 9 bases match TRBD2. The CDR3 consists of 18 residues. Trimming took 6 bases from V and 0 from J; bases not matched to a gene: 13. CDR3 sequence: CASSQTSGLISSTDTQYS. The CDR3 DNA follows: TGTGCCAGCAGCCAAACTAGCGGGCTAATTTCTAGCACAGATACGCAGTATTCT.

This sequence joins TRBV28 and TRBJ2-5; 11 bases map to TRBD1. Germline CDR1 and CDR2: MDHEN and SYDVKM. J lost 13 bases, V lost 3 bases, and 7 bases had no gene match. The CDR3 is 13 residues long. This chain's CDR3 is CASSLDRGRAGYF. CDR3 bases: TGTGCCAGCAGTTTGGACAGGGGGCGAGCAGGGTACTTC.

The genes are TRBV6-5 and TRBJ2-1, with D perhaps TRBD1 or TRBD2 (5 bases each). Per the germline V gene, CDR1 is MNHEY and CDR2 is SVGAGI. Trimming took 2 bases from V and 3 from J, leaving 8 bases between them. CDR3 length: 14 residues. CDR3 residues: CASSYGGDYNEQFF. The CDR3 coding sequence is TGTGCCAGCAGTTACGGGGGAGACTACAATGAGCAGTTCTTC.

V gene TRBV20-1 combines with J gene TRBJ2-5, with D possibly TRBD1 on 5 matching bases. V was cut by 1 base and J by 5 bases, with 11 bases left in between. The CDR3 consists of 13 residues. CDR1 and CDR2 from the germline V gene are DFQATT and SNEGSKA (reference sequence). CDR3 amino acids: CSARAGRWETQYF. The CDR3 nucleotides read TGCAGTGCTAGAGCAGGGCGGTGGGAGACCCAGTACTTC.

The rearrangement joins TRBV6-1 to TRBJ2-1; TRBD2 agrees at 13 bases. Germline lookup yields CDR1 MNHNS and CDR2 SASEGT. The CDR3 sequence is 14 residues long. V was pared by 11 bases and J by 7 bases, with 8 bases of the junction left unmatched. CDR3 amino acids: CAGGLAGVGNEQFF. Written as DNA, the CDR3 is TGTGCCGGCGGACTAGCGGGGGTTGGGAATGAGCAGTTCTTC.